A selection of T cell receptor beta chains follows, all from one sample in a study of OX40 agonist ivuxolimab in advanced cancers. Measured with immunoSEQ multiplex PCR; TCRdb has only the in-frame clones, and not every one. The data show 50,000 or so clones, about three quarters seen once. Sequenced material: CD4+ or CD8+ T cells sorted from blood, taken in a trial of the OX40 agonist ivuxolimab. Receptors originate from an adult with an advanced solid tumor such as melanoma, head and neck, liver or kidney cancer. The CDR3 runs from the conserved cysteine through the conserved F or W. Fields, in order: clone size, J gene, V gene, D gene, CDR3 protein, CDR3 DNA. The D gene is left open where the match is weak. Some rows mark clone size as missing; the rest say once, few, many or name a class of expanded clone.

clone size: .
J gene: TRBJ2-7
V gene: TRBV19
D gene: TRBD2
CDR3 protein: CASSGLAGAYEQYF
CDR3 DNA: TGTGCCAGTAGTGGGCTAGCGGGAGCATACGAGCAGTACTTC

clone size: .
J gene: TRBJ1-1
V gene: TRBV7-9
D gene: .
CDR3 protein: CASILQGTNTEAFF
CDR3 DNA: TGTGCCAGCATACTACAGGGTACGAACACTGAAGCTTTCTTT

clone size: few
J gene: TRBJ2-3
V gene: TRBV10-3
D gene: .
CDR3 protein: CAIRSDTSFTDTQYF
CDR3 DNA: TGTGCCATCAGAAGTGACACCTCCTTCACAGATACGCAGTATTTT

clone size: .
J gene: TRBJ2-7
V gene: TRBV5-1
D gene: TRBD1
CDR3 protein: CASSLGGTDRGDEQYF
CDR3 DNA: TGCGCCAGCAGCTTGGGGGGGACGGACAGGGGGGACGAGCAGTACTTC

clone size: .
J gene: TRBJ2-7
V gene: TRBV7-2
D gene: .
CDR3 protein: CASSRRQDFSYEQYF
CDR3 DNA: TGTGCCAGCTCACGGCGACAGGACTTCTCCTACGAGCAGTACTTC

clone size: .
J gene: TRBJ1-5
V gene: TRBV5-8
D gene: .
CDR3 protein: CASSRRQENQPQHF
CDR3 DNA: TGTGCCAGCAGCCGCCGACAGGAAAATCAGCCCCAGCATTTT

clone size: .
J gene: TRBJ1-2
V gene: TRBV6-6
D gene: .
CDR3 protein: CASSLDPNYGYTF
CDR3 DNA: TGTGCCAGCAGCCTTGACCCGAACTATGGCTACACCTTC

clone size: .
J gene: TRBJ2-1
V gene: TRBV5-4
D gene: .
CDR3 protein: CASSFTVGSYNEQFF
CDR3 DNA: TGTGCCAGCAGCTTCACGGTGGGTTCCTACAATGAGCAGTTCTTC

clone size: .
J gene: TRBJ1-2
V gene: TRBV15
D gene: TRBD1
CDR3 protein: CATSKQGEHGYTF
CDR3 DNA: TGTGCCACCAGCAAACAGGGGGAGCATGGCTACACCTTC

clone size: .
J gene: TRBJ2-7
V gene: TRBV6-5
D gene: .
CDR3 protein: CASSRDRGSYEQYF
CDR3 DNA: TGTGCCAGCAGTCGGGACCGAGGCTCCTACGAGCAGTACTTC

clone size: .
J gene: TRBJ2-7
V gene: TRBV6-5
D gene: .
CDR3 protein: CASQGGANSYEQYF
CDR3 DNA: TGTGCCAGCCAAGGGGGGGCAAACTCCTACGAGCAGTACTTC

clone size: .
J gene: TRBJ1-1
V gene: TRBV6-6
D gene: TRBD1
CDR3 protein: CASSRDRATEAFF
CDR3 DNA: TGTGCCAGCAGTCGGGACAGGGCTACTGAAGCTTTCTTT

clone size: .
J gene: TRBJ2-7
V gene: TRBV2
D gene: .
CDR3 protein: CASNGVGTYEQYF
CDR3 DNA: TGTGCCAGCAACGGGGTCGGGACCTACGAGCAGTACTTC

clone size: .
J gene: TRBJ2-1
V gene: TRBV19
D gene: .
CDR3 protein: CASSLLWENEQFF
CDR3 DNA: TGTGCCAGTAGCCTATTATGGGAAAATGAGCAGTTCTTC

clone size: few
J gene: TRBJ1-5
V gene: TRBV19
D gene: .
CDR3 protein: CASSPPNQPQHF
CDR3 DNA: TGTGCCAGTAGTCCCCCAAATCAGCCCCAGCATTTT

clone size: .
J gene: TRBJ2-3
V gene: TRBV4-1
D gene: TRBD1
CDR3 protein: CASSLSQGTDTQYF
CDR3 DNA: TGCGCCAGCAGCCTCTCACAGGGGACAGATACGCAGTATTTT

clone size: medium-sized
J gene: TRBJ2-7
V gene: TRBV19
D gene: .
CDR3 protein: CASSMEGYEQYF
CDR3 DNA: TGTGCCAGTAGTATGGAGGGATACGAGCAGTACTTC

clone size: .
J gene: TRBJ2-2
V gene: TRBV9
D gene: .
CDR3 protein: CASSVVNGELFF
CDR3 DNA: TGTGCCAGCAGCGTAGTTAACGGGGAGCTGTTTTTT

clone size: .
J gene: TRBJ1-1
V gene: TRBV4-3
D gene: .
CDR3 protein: CASSQEYPPPQEAFF
CDR3 DNA: TGCGCCAGCAGCCAAGAATACCCCCCCCCGCAGGAAGCTTTCTTT

clone size: .
J gene: TRBJ1-2
V gene: TRBV4-3
D gene: .
CDR3 protein: CASSQETGGYTF
CDR3 DNA: TGCGCCAGCAGCCAAGAGACCGGAGGCTACACCTTC

clone size: .
J gene: TRBJ2-7
V gene: TRBV6-1
D gene: TRBD1
CDR3 protein: CASSETTGGIYEQYF
CDR3 DNA: TGTGCCAGCAGTGAAACGACAGGGGGTATCTACGAGCAGTACTTC

clone size: .
J gene: TRBJ2-5
V gene: TRBV29-1
D gene: .
CDR3 protein: CSVPGDQETQYF
CDR3 DNA: TGCAGCGTTCCGGGAGACCAAGAGACCCAGTACTTC

clone size: .
J gene: TRBJ2-5
V gene: TRBV5-1
D gene: TRBD1
CDR3 protein: CASSASGGSQETQYF
CDR3 DNA: TGCGCCAGCAGCGCATCAGGGGGCTCCCAAGAGACCCAGTACTTC

clone size: few
J gene: TRBJ2-7
V gene: TRBV18
D gene: .
CDR3 protein: CASSLDGYEQYF
CDR3 DNA: TGTGCCAGCTCACTCGACGGGTACGAGCAGTACTTC

clone size: .
J gene: TRBJ2-7
V gene: TRBV10-3
D gene: TRBD2
CDR3 protein: CAINDPGLGIHYEQYF
CDR3 DNA: TGTGCCATCAACGACCCGGGACTAGGTATACACTACGAGCAGTACTTC

clone size: .
J gene: TRBJ1-1
V gene: TRBV7-2
D gene: .
CDR3 protein: CASSQGTRGQKAFF
CDR3 DNA: TGTGCCAGCAGCCAAGGGACACGCGGCCAAAAAGCTTTCTTT

clone size: .
J gene: TRBJ2-5
V gene: TRBV6-5
D gene: .
CDR3 protein: CASSSTEYQETQYF
CDR3 DNA: TGTGCCAGCAGTTCCACGGAGTACCAAGAGACCCAGTACTTC

clone size: .
J gene: TRBJ1-5
V gene: TRBV6-5
D gene: TRBD1
CDR3 protein: CASSPQGQGNQPQHF
CDR3 DNA: TGTGCCAGCAGTCCCCAGGGACAGGGGAATCAGCCCCAGCATTTT

clone size: .
J gene: TRBJ2-7
V gene: TRBV15
D gene: TRBD1
CDR3 protein: CATSSRQGSSYEQYF
CDR3 DNA: TGTGCCACCAGCAGTCGACAGGGGAGCTCCTACGAGCAGTACTTC

clone size: few
J gene: TRBJ2-7
V gene: TRBV19
D gene: .
CDR3 protein: CASSRTASYEQYF
CDR3 DNA: TGTGCCAGTAGTAGAACAGCTTCCTACGAGCAGTACTTC

clone size: .
J gene: TRBJ1-3
V gene: TRBV15
D gene: TRBD1
CDR3 protein: CATSRPRGQGARGNTIYF
CDR3 DNA: TGTGCCACCAGCAGACCGAGGGGACAGGGGGCGAGGGGAAACACCATATATTTT

clone size: .
J gene: TRBJ2-7
V gene: TRBV4-3
D gene: TRBD1
CDR3 protein: CASSQEGTGAYEQYF
CDR3 DNA: TGCGCCAGCAGCCAAGAAGGGACAGGCGCCTACGAGCAGTACTTC

clone size: .
J gene: TRBJ1-5
V gene: TRBV7-9
D gene: .
CDR3 protein: CASSYDNQPQHF
CDR3 DNA: TGTGCCAGCAGCTACGACAATCAGCCCCAGCATTTT

clone size: once
J gene: TRBJ1-1
V gene: TRBV9
D gene: .
CDR3 protein: CASGGGMNTEAFF
CDR3 DNA: TGTGCCAGCGGCGGGGGGATGAACACTGAAGCTTTCTTT

clone size: .
J gene: TRBJ2-7
V gene: TRBV11-2
D gene: TRBD2
CDR3 protein: CASSPGLAGGEQYF
CDR3 DNA: TGTGCCAGCAGCCCGGGACTAGCAGGAGGAGAGCAGTACTTC

clone size: .
J gene: TRBJ1-1
V gene: TRBV19
D gene: .
CDR3 protein: CASSMRGNTEAFF
CDR3 DNA: TGTGCCAGTAGTATGAGGGGGAACACTGAAGCTTTCTTT

clone size: once
J gene: TRBJ2-2
V gene: TRBV4-3
D gene: .
CDR3 protein: CASSQMYDLRARAGELFF
CDR3 DNA: TGCGCCAGCAGCCAAATGTATGACCTGAGGGCAAGGGCCGGGGAGCTGTTTTTT

clone size: .
J gene: TRBJ1-2
V gene: TRBV9
D gene: .
CDR3 protein: CASSVVGGSSSCGYTF
CDR3 DNA: TGTGCCAGCAGCGTAGTGGGAGGGTCGAGCTCGTGTGGCTACACCTTC

clone size: .
J gene: TRBJ2-5
V gene: TRBV19
D gene: .
CDR3 protein: CASSIRLRQETQYF
CDR3 DNA: TGTGCCAGTAGTATCAGACTCCGCCAAGAGACCCAGTACTTC

clone size: .
J gene: TRBJ2-7
V gene: TRBV7-2
D gene: .
CDR3 protein: CASSSLSGLYEQYF
CDR3 DNA: TGTGCCAGCAGCTCCCTATCGGGGTTGTACGAGCAGTACTTC

clone size: .
J gene: TRBJ1-6
V gene: TRBV25-1
D gene: .
CDR3 protein: CASKGQHSPLHF
CDR3 DNA: TGTGCCAGCAAAGGACAGCATTCACCCCTCCACTTT

clone size: .
J gene: TRBJ2-5
V gene: TRBV5-1
D gene: .
CDR3 protein: CASNIQETQYF
CDR3 DNA: TGCGCCAGCAACATCCAAGAGACCCAGTACTTC